These 28 T cell receptor beta chains were all obtained from the same sample, sequenced in a study of response to subunit inactivated influenza vaccine. TCRdb re-called the RT-PCR reads with MiXCR, one entry per CDR3 protein. The sample records over 400,000 distinct CDR3 sequences, roughly 11% being singletons. The sample was PBMCs from blood, taken about 6 weeks after vaccination. These receptors all stem from a man between 45 and 60 years old who received an inactivated influenza vaccine.

This clonotype has at least ten counts. The rearrangement uses TRBV12-3 or TRBV12-4 and TRBJ2-7; 12 nucleotides align to TRBD1. The CDR3 is 13 amino acids. V was clipped by 8 bases and J by 3 bases; unmatched bases: 2. The CDR3 DNA reads as TGTGCCAGCCGGGACAGGGGGCACTACGAGCAGTACTTC. This translates into CASRDRGHYEQYF.

This clonotype was seen more than once but under ten times. Sequence at one end of the junction differs from germline and may be a read error. The CDR3 loop is CAINLRIGEAQYF. DNA of the CDR3: TGTGCCATCAACCTGAGAATAGGAGAGGCCCAGTACTTC. This chain connects TRBV10-3 to TRBJ2-5, with D unresolved. This CDR3 has 13 residues. The germline V gene encodes CDR1 ENHRY and CDR2 SYGVKD.

This chain uses TRBV20-1 with TRBJ2-1; 9 bases match TRBD1. The length of the CDR3 is 14 residues. V trimming: 4 bases; J trimming: 1 base; junction bases outside the gene matches: 2. Germline V gene lookup returns CDR1 DFQATT and CDR2 SNEGSKA (reference sequence). CDR3 in amino acids: CSAIQGASYNEQFF. DNA of the CDR3: TGCAGTGCTATACAGGGGGCGTCCTACAATGAGCAGTTCTTC.

This clonotype showed up many times. The chain couples TRBV28 to TRBJ1-5, with D possibly matching TRBD1 (5 bases). The CDR3 length is 13 residues. In germline, CDR1 is MDHEN, CDR2 SYDVKM. The V gene lost 7 bases and the J gene lost 4 bases, with 11 bases spanning the gap. The CDR3 DNA is TGTGCCAGCATGGGACGGATGAATCAGCCCCAGCATTTT. Residues: CASMGRMNQPQHF.

This clonotype came up many times. The chain combines TRBV5-6 with TRBJ2-1; D remains unclear. This CDR3 has 13 residues. From germline, CDR1 is SGHDT and CDR2 YYEEEE. V lost 7 bases and J lost 1, with 9 bases in between. This CDR3 reads CASCGSSYNEQFF. Written as DNA, the CDR3 is TGTGCCAGCTGTGGAAGTTCCTACAATGAGCAGTTCTTC.

In this sample, this clonotype turned up many times. The chain employs TRBV15 and TRBJ2-1; 11 bases map to TRBD2. V lost 0 bases, J lost 6 bases, and 10 bases stayed unmatched. Looked up from germline, CDR1 is LNHNV and CDR2 is YYDKDF (reference sequence). The CDR3 loop spans 18 amino acids. CDR3 nucleotide sequence: TGTGCCACCAGCAGAGACCCCCAGCTAGCGGGAGGAGGCAATGAGCAGTTCTTC. This codes for CATSRDPQLAGGGNEQFF.

This clonotype was counted at least ten times. This chain joins TRBV29-1 and TRBJ2-7; 8 bases match TRBD2. CDR3 length: 16 residues. V trimming: 5 bases; J trimming: 0 bases; junction bases outside the gene matches: 12. The germline CDR1 and CDR2 sequences are SQVTM and ANQGSEA. CDR3 coding DNA: TGCAGCGTTAACCGGGGGGGCCGGGGGAGCTCCTACGAGCAGTACTTC. Translated, it gives CSVNRGGRGSSYEQYF.

In its sample, this clonotype was seen many times. V gene TRBV14 combines with J gene TRBJ2-4; 13 bases match TRBD2. This CDR3 is 18 amino acids long. The germline CDR1 and CDR2 sequences are SGHDN and FVKESK. The ends lost 4 bases at V and 3 bases at J; junction bases unmatched: 9. The CDR3 DNA reads TGTGCCAGCAGCCTGGGACTAGCGGGATCTGAAGGCAAAAACATTCAGTACTTC. This sequence encodes CASSLGLAGSEGKNIQYF.

This clonotype has a count of ten or more. V is TRBV5-4 and J is TRBJ2-3, with 9 positions matching TRBD1. Trimming removed 4 bases from V and 5 bases from J; junction bases left unmatched: 5. Looked up from germline, CDR1 is SGHNT and CDR2 is YYREEE (reference sequence). The length of the CDR3 is 14 residues. In DNA form, the CDR3 reads TGTGCCAGCAGCCGGGGACAGGGTGTAGATACGCAGTATTTT. It translates to CASSRGQGVDTQYF.

The chain couples TRBV5-1 to TRBJ2-1; D might be TRBD1 or TRBD2, each matching 5 bases. V lost 4 bases and J lost 4, with 12 bases in between. The CDR3 totals 14 residues. The germline V gene encodes CDR1 SGHRS and CDR2 YFSETQ. CDR3 sequence reads: CASSEQGEYNEQFF. The CDR3 DNA follows: TGCGCCAGCAGCGAACAAGGGGAGTACAATGAGCAGTTCTTC.

The genes are TRBV20-1 and TRBJ2-3; possibly TRBD2 for D (5 bases). The CDR3 covers 16 residues. Trimming left V 0 bases short and J 0 bases short, with 13 bases between. Germline values: CDR1 DFQATT, CDR2 SNEGSKA (reference sequence). The CDR3 here is CSARDKSGLSTDTQYF. CDR3 DNA: TGCAGTGCTAGAGATAAATCGGGATTAAGCACAGATACGCAGTATTTT.

This clonotype has just a few counts. The chain combines TRBV15 with TRBJ2-1, with 10 positions matching TRBD2. This CDR3 has 19 amino acids. Germline V CDR1 and CDR2: LNHNV, YYDKDF (reference sequence). Trimming took 0 bases from V and 1 from J; bases not matched to a gene: 9. CDR3 loop: CATSRDPAGGPSSYNEQFF. CDR3 in DNA: TGTGCCACCAGCAGAGATCCAGCGGGAGGGCCGAGTTCCTACAATGAGCAGTTCTTC.

This clonotype was detected only once. It may be a read error: a sequence one base away is much more abundant. This chain links TRBV7-6 with TRBJ2-2, with a tentative D call TRBD1 (5 bases). Per the germline V gene, CDR1 is SGHVS and CDR2 is FNYEAQ. V was cut by 2 bases and J by 9 bases, with 13 bases left in between. The CDR3 extends over 14 amino acids. CDR3 sequence (DNA): TGTGCCAGCAGCTTATGGGGCCTAACCCGGGAGCTGTTTTTT. As protein: CASSLWGLTRELFF.

This clonotype was detected a few times. The chain employs TRBV14 and TRBJ2-1; no clear D. There are 12 residues in the CDR3. The V gene's germline CDR1 is SGHDN and CDR2 FVKESK. V gave up 2 bases and J gave up 5 bases, with 4 bases separating them. The CDR3 DNA is TGTGCCAGCAGCCAAAATCACAATGAGCAGTTCTTC. Its translation: CASSQNHNEQFF.

The genes are TRBV6-2 or TRBV6-3 and TRBJ1-4; D gene uncertain. Between the trimmed V and J ends, which lost 4 bases and 8 bases, there was a span of 17 bases. The CDR3 runs to 15 residues. Germline V gene lookup returns CDR1 MNHEY and CDR2 SVGEGT. The CDR3 bases are TGTGCCAGCAGTTTATTGTCCTCCCTAAAGGAAAAACTGTTTTTT. The encoded protein is CASSLLSSLKEKLFF.

This clonotype came up a few times. The gene calls are TRBV7-2 and TRBJ2-1; D uncertain. This CDR3 has 15 amino acids. Trimming pared 1 base from V and 5 bases from J, leaving 12 bases between. CDR1 and CDR2 from the germline V gene are SGHTA and FQGNSA. CDR3 sequence reads: CASSLVSVPNNEQFF. In nucleotides, the CDR3 is TGTGCCAGCAGCTTAGTGTCCGTCCCCAACAATGAGCAGTTCTTC.

The chain combines TRBV12-3 or TRBV12-4 with TRBJ2-2; 8 positions agree with TRBD1. V shed 2 bases and J 6 bases; nucleotides not matched to a gene: 14. The CDR3 is 18 amino acids. CDR3 nucleotide sequence: TGTGCCAGCAGTTTAATATCTAACACAGGGGGTTCCCCCGGGGAGCTGTTTTTT. Encoded protein: CASSLISNTGGSPGELFF.

This clonotype has a handful of counts. The genes are TRBV15 and TRBJ2-1; 8 positions match TRBD2. From germline, CDR1 is LNHNV and CDR2 YYDKDF (reference sequence). The CDR3 has 16 residues. With 2 bases clipped from V and 2 bases from J, the junction kept 5 bases outside the gene matches. The DNA of the CDR3 is TGTGCCACCAGCAGAAGCGGGAGTAACCCCTACAATGAGCAGTTCTTC. It encodes CATSRSGSNPYNEQFF.

This clonotype was picked up a small number of times. The genes are TRBV5-1 and TRBJ2-3; TRBD1 agrees at 9 bases. The CDR3 consists of 13 residues. CDR1 is SGHRS, CDR2 YFSETQ, per germline. Trimming removed 9 bases from V and 5 bases from J; junction bases left unmatched: 7. CDR3 residues: CATSDRGQDTQYF. The DNA for the CDR3 is TGCGCCACTTCGGACAGGGGTCAAGATACGCAGTATTTT. Looking up the rest from reference TRBV5-1 and TRBJ2-3 gives the full variable domain: KAGVTQTPRYLIKTRGQQVTLSCSPISGHRSVSWYQQTPGQGLQFLFEYFSETQRNKGNFPGRFSGRQFSNSRSEMNVSTLELGDSALYLCATSDRGQDTQYFGPGTRLTVL.

The CDR3 DNA follows: TGCAGCGTTGAAGAGCTGGGACAGGGAGAATACGAGCAGTACTTC. Translated: CSVEELGQGEYEQYF. This chain links TRBV29-1 with TRBJ2-7; TRBD1 aligns across 9 bases. Germline lookup yields CDR1 SQVTM and CDR2 ANQGSEA. Trimming cost V 0 bases and J 4 bases; bases outside gene matches: 7. This CDR3 spans 15 amino acids.

This clonotype has just a few counts. The chain is built from TRBV6-6 and TRBJ2-7; D is perhaps TRBD2 (5 bases). The germline V gene encodes CDR1 MNHNY and CDR2 SVGAGI (reference sequence). The CDR3 runs to 12 residues. The V end lost 6 bases, the J end lost 6 bases, and 12 bases lay between the germline ends. CDR3 sequence: CASRESAGEQYF. The CDR3 region has the DNA TGTGCCAGCAGAGAATCCGCGGGCGAGCAGTACTTC.

This clonotype was seen more than once but under ten times. The chain has TRBV11-2 and TRBJ2-7; either TRBD1 or TRBD2 may supply D (5 bases each). The V gene's germline CDR1 is SGHAT and CDR2 FQNNGV. V lost 4 bases and J 1 base, leaving 11 bases between the germline ends. The CDR3 has 14 residues. CDR3 in DNA: TGTGCCAGCAGCTCCCGGGACGCATCCTACGAGCAGTACTTC. Translation gives CASSSRDASYEQYF.

The chain recombines TRBV6-6 with TRBJ2-7, with D perhaps matching TRBD2 (6 bases). The CDR3 runs to 13 residues. V was cut by 10 bases and J by 7 bases, with 20 bases left in between. Germline CDR1 and CDR2: MNHNY and SVGAGI (reference sequence). In DNA form, the CDR3 reads TGTGCCATCTCCCGTCGGGGCGCGGGGGAGCAGTACTTC. Translation gives CAISRRGAGEQYF.

A few counts support this clonotype. The chain has TRBV6-5 and TRBJ2-7, with 14 bases that match TRBD2. V lost 2 bases and J lost 2; bases outside the gene matches: 11. The germline V gene encodes CDR1 MNHEY and CDR2 SVGAGI. The CDR3 loop spans 19 amino acids. The CDR3 DNA reads as TGTGCCAGCAGTTACGACTCGGTGACTAGCGGGAGGGCCCCCTACGAGCAGTACTTC. Residues: CASSYDSVTSGRAPYEQYF.

This clonotype was counted many times. The chain joins TRBV5-5 to TRBJ1-4; 10 nucleotides align to TRBD1. Germline CDR1 and CDR2: SGHKS and YYEKEE (reference sequence). CDR3 size: 18 residues. Trimming at V came to 0 bases and at J to 4 bases, leaving 9 bases not matched to a gene. In nucleotides, the CDR3 is TGTGCCAGCAGCTTGGCTCATAGGGACAGGGGAGGTAATGAAAAACTGTTTTTT. It translates to CASSLAHRDRGGNEKLFF.

This clonotype has ten or more counts. V is TRBV28 and J is TRBJ1-5; TRBD1 agrees at 10 bases. This CDR3 comprises 15 residues. Germline V gene data show CDR1 as MDHEN and CDR2 as SYDVKM. Trimming at V came to 6 bases and at J to 2 bases, leaving 4 bases not matched to a gene. The CDR3 here is CASRGQGVRNQPQHF. As DNA, the CDR3 is TGTGCCAGCAGAGGACAGGGGGTTCGCAATCAGCCCCAGCATTTT.

The chain combines TRBV12-3 or TRBV12-4 with TRBJ2-3; 9 positions agree with TRBD1. Unmatched junction bases numbered 6, after V lost 4 bases and J lost 4 bases. The CDR3 extends over 15 amino acids. The CDR3: CASSSPGQGADTQYF. In DNA form, the CDR3 reads TGTGCCAGCAGTTCGCCGGGACAGGGCGCAGATACGCAGTATTTT.

V usage is TRBV4-2 and J usage is TRBJ2-7; D is unclear. The germline gives CDR1 LGHNA, CDR2 YNFKEQ. Trimming took 10 bases from V and 3 from J, leaving 19 bases between them. The CDR3 is 14 amino acids. The DNA of the CDR3 is TGTGCCATCGGCACCGGGCTCCTCTGCTACGAGCAGTACTTC. It codes for CAIGTGLLCYEQYF.